This T cell receptor beta chain appears in the sequencing data of a study of T cell responses to AZD1222 COVID-19 vaccine. Data came from immunoSEQ multiplex PCR; TCRdb stores just in-frame clones and leaves some out. Here the sample spans roughly 190,000 clones, approximately 89% being singletons. On this clone itself: What it binds is unknown.

There are 16 residues in the CDR3. From germline, CDR1 is SNHLY and CDR2 FYNNEI. The V and J ends lost 5 bases and 5 bases respectively, with 19 bases between them. The study, taken as a whole, reports: Just a handful of people given AZD1222 tested seropositive at baseline. Nearly half of spike-specific TCRs reportedly target variant regions that are unmutated in the B.1.351 and B.1.1.7 variants.

This rearrangement joins TRBV2 to TRBJ1-5; D may be TRBD1 (6 bases). The receptor was isolated from an adult who received the AZD1222 COVID-19 vaccine. Source: peripheral blood, taken 28 days after the second AZD1222 dose. The CDR3 DNA reads as TGTGCCAGCAGTATAACAGGGTTAGCCGAGGATCAGCCCCAGCATTTT. It yields the protein CASSITGLAEDQPQHF.